The clone carrying this T cell receptor (beta chain) was counted at least ten times. Its antigen is still unknown. An end of the junction does not agree with germline; a read error may underlie this. The data were obtained in a study of identical twins. Study observations and caveats: Models underestimated how often monozygotic twins shared out-of-frame TCR alpha.

There are 14 residues in the CDR3. In germline, CDR1 is SGHVS, CDR2 FQNEAQ. One entry per CDR3 protein results from TCRdb running MiXCR on the 5' RACE reads. The repertoire has hundreds of thousands of distinct CDR3 sequences, 6% to 9% of them found once; the top ten carry more than 1.5%. Healthy Caucasians made up all donors. This sample was also put to use in a study of yellow fever vaccine responses in identical twins. That work adds: On the reported evidence, twins' vaccine T cell responses seemed partly convergent and partly personalized.

Input material: memory (CD45RO+) T cells sorted from blood. This chain joins TRBV7-8 and TRBJ2-7; D tentatively fits TRBD1 or TRBD2 (5 bases each). This receptor was identified in a woman aged 18-29 years in good health. As DNA, the CDR3 is TGTGCCAGCAGCTTAGTCCGGGACCCCCCCGTACTTCACTTC. Its protein product is CASSLVRDPPVLHF.